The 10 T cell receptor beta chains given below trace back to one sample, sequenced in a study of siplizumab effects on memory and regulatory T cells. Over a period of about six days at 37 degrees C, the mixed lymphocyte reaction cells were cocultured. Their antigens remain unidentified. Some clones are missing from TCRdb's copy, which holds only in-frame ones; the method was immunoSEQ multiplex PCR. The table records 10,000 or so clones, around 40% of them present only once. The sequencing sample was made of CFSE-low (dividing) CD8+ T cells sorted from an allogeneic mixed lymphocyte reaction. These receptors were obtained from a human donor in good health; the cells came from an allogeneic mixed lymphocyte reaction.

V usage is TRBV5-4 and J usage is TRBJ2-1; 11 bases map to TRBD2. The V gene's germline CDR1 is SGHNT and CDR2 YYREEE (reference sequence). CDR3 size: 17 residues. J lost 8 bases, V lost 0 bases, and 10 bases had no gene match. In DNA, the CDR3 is TGTGCCAGCAGCTTGGCCCTGGTAGCGGGGGGGGTACATGAGCAGTTCTTC. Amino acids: CASSLALVAGGVHEQFF.

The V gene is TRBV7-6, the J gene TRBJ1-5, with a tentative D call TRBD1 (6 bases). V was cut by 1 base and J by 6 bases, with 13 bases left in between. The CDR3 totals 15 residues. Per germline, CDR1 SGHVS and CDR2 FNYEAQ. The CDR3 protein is CASSLDTSQGQPQHF. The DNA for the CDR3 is TGTGCCAGCAGCTTAGACACATCACAGGGTCAGCCCCAGCATTTT.

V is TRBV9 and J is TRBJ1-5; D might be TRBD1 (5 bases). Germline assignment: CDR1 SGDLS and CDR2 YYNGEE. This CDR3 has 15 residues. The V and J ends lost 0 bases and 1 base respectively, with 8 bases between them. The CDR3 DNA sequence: TGTGCCAGCAGCGTAGAGGCAGGGAGCAATCAGCCCCAGCATTTT. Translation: CASSVEAGSNQPQHF. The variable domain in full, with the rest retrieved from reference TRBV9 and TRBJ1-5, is DSGVTQTPKHLITATGQRVTLRCSPRSGDLSVYWYQQSLDQGLQFLIQYYNGEERAKGNILERFSAQQFPDLHSELNLSSLELGDSALYFCASSVEAGSNQPQHFGDGTRLSIL.

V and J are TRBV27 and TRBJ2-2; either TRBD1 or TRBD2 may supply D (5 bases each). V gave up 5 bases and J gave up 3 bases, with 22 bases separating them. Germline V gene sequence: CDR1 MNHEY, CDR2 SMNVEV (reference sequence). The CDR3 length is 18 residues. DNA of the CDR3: TGTGCCAGCAGTGAGATGGCTTTAAGGGACGTCGACACCGGGGAGCTGTTTTTT. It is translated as CASSEMALRDVDTGELFF.

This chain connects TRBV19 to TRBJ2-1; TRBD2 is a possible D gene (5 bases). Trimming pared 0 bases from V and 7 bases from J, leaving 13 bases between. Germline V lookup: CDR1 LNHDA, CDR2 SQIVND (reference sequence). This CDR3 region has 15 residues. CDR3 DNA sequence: TGTGCCAGTAGTATAGATCTTAGCGTCGGGAATGAGCAGTTCTTC. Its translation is CASSIDLSVGNEQFF.

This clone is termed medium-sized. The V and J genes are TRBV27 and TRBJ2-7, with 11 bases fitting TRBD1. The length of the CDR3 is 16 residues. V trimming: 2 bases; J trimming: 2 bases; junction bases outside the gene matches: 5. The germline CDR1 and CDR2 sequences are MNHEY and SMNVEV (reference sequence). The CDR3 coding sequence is TGTGCCAGCAGTTTAGTTTTGGGACAGGGGGCCTACGAGCAGTACTTC. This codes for CASSLVLGQGAYEQYF.

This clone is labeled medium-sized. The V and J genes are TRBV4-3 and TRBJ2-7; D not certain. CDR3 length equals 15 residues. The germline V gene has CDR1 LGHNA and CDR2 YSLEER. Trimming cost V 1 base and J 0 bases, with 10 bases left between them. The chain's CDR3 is CASSQGRPSSYEQYF. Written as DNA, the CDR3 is TGCGCCAGCAGCCAAGGACGGCCCAGCTCCTACGAGCAGTACTTC.

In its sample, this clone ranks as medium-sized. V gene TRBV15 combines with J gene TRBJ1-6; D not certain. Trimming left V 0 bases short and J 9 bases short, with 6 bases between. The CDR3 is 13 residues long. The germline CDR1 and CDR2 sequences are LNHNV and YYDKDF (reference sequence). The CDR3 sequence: CATSRDRSSPLHF. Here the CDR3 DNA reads TGTGCCACCAGCAGAGACAGAAGTTCACCCCTCCACTTT.

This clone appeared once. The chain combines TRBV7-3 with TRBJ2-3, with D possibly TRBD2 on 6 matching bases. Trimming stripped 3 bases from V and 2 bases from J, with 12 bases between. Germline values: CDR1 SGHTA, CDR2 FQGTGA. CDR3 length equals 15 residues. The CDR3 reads CASSFLAANTDTQYF. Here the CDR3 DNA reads TGTGCCAGCAGCTTTTTAGCGGCTAACACAGATACGCAGTATTTT. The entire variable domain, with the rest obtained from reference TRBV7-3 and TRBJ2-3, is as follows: GAGVSQTPSNKVTEKGKYVELRCDPISGHTALYWYRQSLGQGPEFLIYFQGTGAADDSGLPNDRFFAVRPEGSVSTLKIQRTERGDSAVYLCASSFLAANTDTQYFGPGTRLTVL.

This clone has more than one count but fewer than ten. Here the CDR3 DNA reads TGTGCCAGTACCATCAGTCCCGGGGAGCTGTTTTTT. Translating gives CASTISPGELFF. The chain uses TRBV19 and TRBJ2-2; D is ambiguous. CDR3 length equals 12 residues. The V gene lost 7 bases and the J gene lost 6 bases, with 9 bases spanning the gap. The germline gives CDR1 LNHDA, CDR2 SQIVND (reference sequence). Full variable domain (remainder filled in from reference TRBV19 and TRBJ2-2): DGGITQSPKYLFRKEGQNVTLSCEQNLNHDAMYWYRQDPGQGLRLIYYSQIVNDFQKGDIAEGYSVSREKKESFPLTVTSAQKNPTAFYLCASTISPGELFFGEGSRLTVL.